Each of the 16 T cell receptor beta chains below was sequenced from the same sample in a study of vaccination and CD4 T cells after COVID-19. The Oncomine TCR Beta short-read assay was what sequenced the DNA obtained from cultured CD4+ T cells. In TCRdb, the PCR reads were re-called with MiXCR into one record per CDR3 protein. This table holds more than 9,500 distinct CDR3 sequences, approximately 28% found once. Antigens for these TCRs are unknown. Treatment reported: approximately 10-day PBMC culture with coronavirus spike peptide pools or control peptides (ViraFEST assay). The sample taken for sequencing was cultured CD4+ T cells from blood. Source of these receptors: a human donor with COVID-19.

The rearrangement uses TRBV24-1 and TRBJ2-1; the match to TRBD2 covers 8 bases. This CDR3 is 17 amino acids long. CDR1 is KGHDR, CDR2 SFDVKD, per germline. V was pared by 5 bases and J by 3 bases, with 11 bases of the junction left unmatched. This chain's CDR3 is CATSAAGGGIYYNEQFF. In DNA, the CDR3 is TGTGCCACCAGTGCCGCCGGCGGGGGGATTTACTACAATGAGCAGTTCTTC.

V and J are TRBV4-2 and TRBJ2-5; possible D gene TRBD2, 7 bases. Germline CDR1 and CDR2: LGHNA and YNFKEQ. Trimming pared 3 bases from V and 4 bases from J, leaving 9 bases between. The CDR3 has 13 residues. CDR3 DNA: TGTGCCAGCAGCCAGGCGGGGGCAGAGACCCAGTACTTC. Translated, it gives CASSQAGAETQYF.

V usage is TRBV4-1 and J usage is TRBJ1-2; no clear D gene. The ends were cut back, 0 bases at V and 2 bases at J, with 4 bases in the middle. The CDR3 is 13 amino acids. Germline V CDR1 and CDR2: MGHRA, YSYEKL. The DNA for the CDR3 is TGCGCCAGCAGCCAAGATGGGAACTATGGCTACACCTTC. This sequence encodes CASSQDGNYGYTF.

The chain is built from TRBV21-1 and TRBJ2-3; no DNA check was done on the table's D call, TRBD2. TRBV21-1 has pseudogene status. This CDR3 region has 18 residues. This chain's CDR3 is CASSMRRTSARHPDTQYF. CDR3 sequence (DNA): TGTGCCAGCAGCATGAGACGGACTAGCGCTAGGCACCCGGATACGCAGTATTTT.

In its sample, this clonotype ranks as medium-sized. CDR3 in amino acids: CASSPADSPGPQHF. As DNA, the CDR3 is TGTGCCAGCAGCCCTGCGGATTCACCGGGGCCCCAGCATTTT. The J gene is TRBJ1-5, the V gene TRBV6-1; no clear D. The CDR3 spans 14 residues. Germline loops: CDR1 MNHNS, CDR2 SASEGT. With 6 bases removed from V and 9 bases from J, the gap between germline ends came to 18 bases.

The CDR3 nucleotides are TGTGCCAGCCGACATATAACTGAAGCTTTCTTT. It translates to CASRHITEAFF. The V call is TRBV6-1, the J call TRBJ1-1; D is uncertain. V was shortened by 8 bases and J by 5 bases, with 9 bases between the two germline ends. CDR1 is MNHNS, CDR2 SASEGT, per germline. CDR3 length: 11 residues.

The chain recombines TRBV7-2 with TRBJ2-3; D unresolved. The CDR3 loop spans 15 amino acids. The V gene's germline CDR1 is SGHTA and CDR2 FQGNSA. The germline V and J ends were trimmed by 2 bases and 1 base, with 10 bases remaining between them. For the CDR3, the DNA is TGTGCCAGCAGCTTATCAATCCATGGCACAGATACGCAGTATTTT. It specifies CASSLSIHGTDTQYF.

The chain recombines TRBV6-1 with TRBJ1-5; TRBD1 agrees at 9 bases. Germline V CDR1 and CDR2: MNHNS, SASEGT. The J segment lost 0 bases and the V segment lost 5 bases, leaving 14 bases of the junction unmatched. The CDR3 is made up of 19 amino acids. CDR3 residues: CASSPGTGFASYSNQPQHF. The CDR3 coding sequence is TGTGCCAGCAGTCCAGGGACAGGGTTCGCCTCATATAGCAATCAGCCCCAGCATTTT.

This rearrangement joins TRBV2 to TRBJ2-2; D may correspond to TRBD1 or TRBD2 (5 bases each). The CDR3 contains 12 residues. Germline assignment: CDR1 SNHLY and CDR2 FYNNEI. Deletions cut 8 bases from V and 3 bases from J, with 7 bases between. CDR3 DNA sequence: TGTGCCAGCGGGACCGACACCGGGGAGCTGTTTTTT. Protein product: CASGTDTGELFF.

This sequence joins TRBV29-1 and TRBJ2-6; D is unclear. CDR3 length: 14 residues. The germline V gene encodes CDR1 SQVTM and CDR2 ANQGSEA. The germline V and J ends were trimmed by 3 bases and 0 bases, with 6 bases remaining between them. The chain's CDR3 is CSVEELSGANVLTF. For the CDR3, the DNA is TGCAGCGTTGAGGAACTCTCTGGGGCCAACGTCCTGACTTTC.

The V call is TRBV6-5, the J call TRBJ1-1; tentative D call: TRBD1 (6 bases). Germline CDR1 and CDR2: MNHEY and SVGAGI. Deletions cut 0 bases from V and 2 bases from J, with 13 bases between. The CDR3 runs 16 residues. Here the CDR3 reads CASSYSLGDINTEAFF. For the CDR3, the DNA is TGTGCCAGCAGTTACTCCCTTGGGGACATCAACACTGAAGCTTTCTTT.

The chain recombines TRBV23-1 with TRBJ1-6; the D is unclear. TRBV23-1 carries the ORF label, with uncertain function. The CDR3 consists of 17 residues. V was cut by 5 bases and J by 0 bases, with 14 bases left in between. CDR3 amino acids: CASSSLARSSYNSPLHF. The CDR3 DNA reads TGCGCCAGCAGTTCGCTTGCCCGGAGCTCCTATAATTCACCCCTCCACTTT.

This clonotype was seen only a few times. The chain combines TRBV6-1 with TRBJ2-1; TRBD2 aligns across 9 bases. Germline CDR1 MNHNS, CDR2 SASEGT. The length of the CDR3 is 14 residues. V lost 5 bases, J lost 6 bases, and 5 bases stayed unmatched. The CDR3 nucleotides are TGTGCCAGCAGTCCGGAACTAGCGGGCAATGAGCAGTTCTTC. It is translated as CASSPELAGNEQFF.

The chain carries TRBV11-3 and TRBJ1-1; 7 bases line up with TRBD1. The V gene's germline CDR1 is SGHNT and CDR2 YENEEA. The CDR3 loop spans 12 amino acids. The V gene end was trimmed by 5 bases and the J gene end by 10 bases; junction bases not matched to a gene: 7. CDR3 protein: CASSQTRTGAFF. In DNA form, the CDR3 reads TGTGCCAGCAGCCAAACGCGGACAGGAGCTTTCTTT.

J is TRBJ2-2 and V is TRBV10-3, with TRBD1 matching 12 bases. In germline, CDR1 is ENHRY, CDR2 SYGVKD. The CDR3 runs to 17 residues. J was trimmed by 8 bases and V by 8 bases; bases with no gene match: 15. The CDR3 protein is CAIRPSPGQGALGELFF. The CDR3 coding sequence is TGTGCCATCCGACCATCCCCGGGACAGGGGGCATTGGGGGAGCTGTTTTTT.

This clonotype was found a few times. The V call is TRBV7-9, the J call TRBJ1-2; 8 bases fit TRBD1. The CDR3 length is 14 residues. The trim removed 5 bases at V and 3 bases at J, leaving 5 bases unmatched. Germline V gene sequence: CDR1 SEHNR, CDR2 FQNEAQ (reference sequence). This chain's CDR3 is CASSLGQGDYGYTF. The DNA of the CDR3 is TGTGCCAGCAGCCTTGGACAGGGTGACTATGGCTACACCTTC.